This TCR beta chain was profiled in a study of Ad26.COV2.S vaccination and SARS-CoV-2 variants. Study context: By the intramuscular route, Ad26.COV2.S was given once, or twice 56 days apart. General study points: Placebo recipients trailed vaccine recipients in spike-specific TCR breadth.

Documented treatment: approximately 18 received Ad26.COV2.S at low or high dose, single or two shots; 5 received placebo; per-sample allocation not given. On day 63 after the first injection, vaccine and placebo recipients gave samples. As for this clone: The antigen is undetermined.

CDR3 size: 15 residues. With 2 bases removed from V and 0 bases from J, the gap between germline ends came to 10 bases. Germline CDR1 reads SGHNT; CDR2 reads YYREEE (reference sequence). Produced via immunoSEQ multiplex PCR; TCRdb's table is partial and in-frame only. Among about 680,000 clones listed, roughly 90% were seen once. This sequence joins TRBV5-4 and TRBJ2-3; D might be TRBD1 (6 bases). Sequenced material: peripheral blood, taken in a trial of Ad26.COV2.S vaccine versus placebo. This clonotype originated in a person between 18 and 60 years old who received the Ad26.COV2.S COVID-19 vaccine or a placebo. The CDR3 spells CASSFLTGSTDTQYF. In DNA, the CDR3 is TGTGCCAGCAGCTTCCTTACAGGGAGCACAGATACGCAGTATTTT.